The entry below describes one TCR beta chain. Its antigen is unidentified. The entry originates in a study of T cell responses to AZD1222 COVID-19 vaccine. Findings of the study overall: Two AZD1222 administrations were followed by greater Spike-specific TCR breadth and depth.

Germline loops: CDR1 PRHDT, CDR2 FYEKMQ (reference sequence). The CDR3 covers 15 residues. Trimming removed 1 base from V and 2 bases from J, with 10 bases in between. Here immunoSEQ multiplex PCR was the method, and the copy in TCRdb shows in-frame clones only, minus some. The table lists about 76,000 clones, approximately 91% of them singletons. This material consisted of peripheral blood, taken on day 0 of AZD1222 vaccination. This TCR was sampled from an adult in good health. V is TRBV13 and J is TRBJ2-3, with D perhaps TRBD2 (6 bases). The DNA of the CDR3 is TGTGCCAGCAGCTTAGATCGGGAGAACACAGATACGCAGTATTTT. This codes for CASSLDRENTDTQYF.